This note documents a single TCR beta chain sequence. The antigen is undetermined. These data originate in a study of T cell repertoires in cytomegalovirus infection. J gave up 7 bases and V 4 bases, and 10 bases lay outside the gene matches. Germline V gives CDR1 MNHEY, CDR2 SMNVEV (reference sequence). The CDR3 is 16 amino acids. TCRdb independently ran MiXCR on the reads; one entry per CDR3 protein. The profile shows around 770,000 distinct CDR3 sequences, 25% to 35% of them singletons. The rearrangement joins TRBV27 to TRBJ1-2, with 12 positions matching TRBD1. The sequencing here drew on cultured CD8+ T cells from PBMCs, taken from culture after CMV antigen stimulation. The sequence came from a human donor in good health (CMV status not recorded). Some clones in this sample may be carry-over from other donors' samples. The CDR3 bases are TGTGCCAGCAGTTGGGGGACAGGGGGCCGGGGATCTGGCTACACCTTC. Residues: CASSWGTGGRGSGYTF.